The entry below describes one TCR beta chain. What it binds is unknown. These data are taken from a study of T cell responses to AZD1222 COVID-19 vaccine. Study-wide points: The sample set comprised mostly white British donors with more females, and clonal diversity was possibly underestimated.

Assay used: immunoSEQ multiplex PCR; TCRdb lists only in-frame clones, some missing. The table has tens of thousands of clones, roughly nine tenths seen once; the top ten hold around 5.2%. In germline, CDR1 is SEHNR, CDR2 FQNEAQ (reference sequence). The V and J ends lost 1 base and 4 bases respectively, with 7 bases between them. The CDR3 length is 13 residues. Sequenced here: peripheral blood, sampled on day 0 of AZD1222 vaccination. This receptor was obtained from an adult in good health. The J gene is TRBJ1-1, the V gene TRBV7-9; D is unresolved. CDR3 sequence: CASSLDVFTEAFF. CDR3 sequence (DNA): TGTGCCAGCAGCTTAGACGTGTTCACTGAAGCTTTCTTT.